The TCR beta chain under discussion was sequenced for a study of shared T cell receptors in the human thymus. The table came from immunoSEQ multiplex PCR; TCRdb's copy has only in-frame clones and leaves some out. The sample records a few hundred thousand clones, 95% being singletons. The CDR3 is made up of 17 amino acids. The clonotype was recovered from a human donor. The sequencing sample was made of thymocytes. The chain joins TRBV21-1 to TRBJ1-5; no check of the table's D call, TRBD1, against the DNA was made. TRBV21-1 counts as a pseudogene. The DNA of the CDR3 is TGTGCCAGCAGCAAAATACGGTGCAGGCATTACAATCAGCCCCAGCATTTT. It encodes CASSKIRCRHYNQPQHF.